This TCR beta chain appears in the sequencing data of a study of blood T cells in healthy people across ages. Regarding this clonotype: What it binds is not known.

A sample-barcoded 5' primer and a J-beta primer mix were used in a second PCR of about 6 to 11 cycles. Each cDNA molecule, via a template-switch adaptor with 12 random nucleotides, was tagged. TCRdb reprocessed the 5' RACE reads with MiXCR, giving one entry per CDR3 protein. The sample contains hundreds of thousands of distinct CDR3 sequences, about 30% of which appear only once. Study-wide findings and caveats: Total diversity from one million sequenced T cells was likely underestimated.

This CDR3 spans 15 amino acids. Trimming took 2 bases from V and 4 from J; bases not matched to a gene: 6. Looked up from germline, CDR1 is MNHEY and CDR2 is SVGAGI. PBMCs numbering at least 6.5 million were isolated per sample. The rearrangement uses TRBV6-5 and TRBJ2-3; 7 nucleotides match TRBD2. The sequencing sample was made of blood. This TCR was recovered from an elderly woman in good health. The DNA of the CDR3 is TGTGCCAGCAGTTACAGCGGGGTAGGCGCAGATACGCAGTATTTT. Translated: CASSYSGVGADTQYF.